This record concerns one T cell receptor (beta chain) sequence. Some clones are missing from TCRdb's copy, which holds only in-frame ones; the method was immunoSEQ multiplex PCR. In the table there are about 370,000 clones, roughly 86% of which are singletons. The sample is drawn from a study of blood T cell repertoires in COVID-19. Germline V gives CDR1 SGDLS, CDR2 YYNGEE. V lost 2 bases to trimming and J lost 2 bases, with 7 bases between them. The CDR3 has 13 residues. The sample was peripheral blood. The chain recombines TRBV9 with TRBJ1-1; D is uncertain. This TCR was sampled from a woman aged 25 to 45 with COVID-19, enrolled during active disease. The chain's CDR3 is CASSVSSNTEAFF. The DNA for the CDR3 is TGTGCCAGCAGCGTGTCAAGCAACACTGAAGCTTTCTTT. The full variable domain, rest sourced from reference TRBV9 and TRBJ1-1, is DSGVTQTPKHLITATGQRVTLRCSPRSGDLSVYWYQQSLDQGLQFLIQYYNGEERAKGNILERFSAQQFPDLHSELNLSSLELGDSALYFCASSVSSNTEAFFGQGTRLTVV.